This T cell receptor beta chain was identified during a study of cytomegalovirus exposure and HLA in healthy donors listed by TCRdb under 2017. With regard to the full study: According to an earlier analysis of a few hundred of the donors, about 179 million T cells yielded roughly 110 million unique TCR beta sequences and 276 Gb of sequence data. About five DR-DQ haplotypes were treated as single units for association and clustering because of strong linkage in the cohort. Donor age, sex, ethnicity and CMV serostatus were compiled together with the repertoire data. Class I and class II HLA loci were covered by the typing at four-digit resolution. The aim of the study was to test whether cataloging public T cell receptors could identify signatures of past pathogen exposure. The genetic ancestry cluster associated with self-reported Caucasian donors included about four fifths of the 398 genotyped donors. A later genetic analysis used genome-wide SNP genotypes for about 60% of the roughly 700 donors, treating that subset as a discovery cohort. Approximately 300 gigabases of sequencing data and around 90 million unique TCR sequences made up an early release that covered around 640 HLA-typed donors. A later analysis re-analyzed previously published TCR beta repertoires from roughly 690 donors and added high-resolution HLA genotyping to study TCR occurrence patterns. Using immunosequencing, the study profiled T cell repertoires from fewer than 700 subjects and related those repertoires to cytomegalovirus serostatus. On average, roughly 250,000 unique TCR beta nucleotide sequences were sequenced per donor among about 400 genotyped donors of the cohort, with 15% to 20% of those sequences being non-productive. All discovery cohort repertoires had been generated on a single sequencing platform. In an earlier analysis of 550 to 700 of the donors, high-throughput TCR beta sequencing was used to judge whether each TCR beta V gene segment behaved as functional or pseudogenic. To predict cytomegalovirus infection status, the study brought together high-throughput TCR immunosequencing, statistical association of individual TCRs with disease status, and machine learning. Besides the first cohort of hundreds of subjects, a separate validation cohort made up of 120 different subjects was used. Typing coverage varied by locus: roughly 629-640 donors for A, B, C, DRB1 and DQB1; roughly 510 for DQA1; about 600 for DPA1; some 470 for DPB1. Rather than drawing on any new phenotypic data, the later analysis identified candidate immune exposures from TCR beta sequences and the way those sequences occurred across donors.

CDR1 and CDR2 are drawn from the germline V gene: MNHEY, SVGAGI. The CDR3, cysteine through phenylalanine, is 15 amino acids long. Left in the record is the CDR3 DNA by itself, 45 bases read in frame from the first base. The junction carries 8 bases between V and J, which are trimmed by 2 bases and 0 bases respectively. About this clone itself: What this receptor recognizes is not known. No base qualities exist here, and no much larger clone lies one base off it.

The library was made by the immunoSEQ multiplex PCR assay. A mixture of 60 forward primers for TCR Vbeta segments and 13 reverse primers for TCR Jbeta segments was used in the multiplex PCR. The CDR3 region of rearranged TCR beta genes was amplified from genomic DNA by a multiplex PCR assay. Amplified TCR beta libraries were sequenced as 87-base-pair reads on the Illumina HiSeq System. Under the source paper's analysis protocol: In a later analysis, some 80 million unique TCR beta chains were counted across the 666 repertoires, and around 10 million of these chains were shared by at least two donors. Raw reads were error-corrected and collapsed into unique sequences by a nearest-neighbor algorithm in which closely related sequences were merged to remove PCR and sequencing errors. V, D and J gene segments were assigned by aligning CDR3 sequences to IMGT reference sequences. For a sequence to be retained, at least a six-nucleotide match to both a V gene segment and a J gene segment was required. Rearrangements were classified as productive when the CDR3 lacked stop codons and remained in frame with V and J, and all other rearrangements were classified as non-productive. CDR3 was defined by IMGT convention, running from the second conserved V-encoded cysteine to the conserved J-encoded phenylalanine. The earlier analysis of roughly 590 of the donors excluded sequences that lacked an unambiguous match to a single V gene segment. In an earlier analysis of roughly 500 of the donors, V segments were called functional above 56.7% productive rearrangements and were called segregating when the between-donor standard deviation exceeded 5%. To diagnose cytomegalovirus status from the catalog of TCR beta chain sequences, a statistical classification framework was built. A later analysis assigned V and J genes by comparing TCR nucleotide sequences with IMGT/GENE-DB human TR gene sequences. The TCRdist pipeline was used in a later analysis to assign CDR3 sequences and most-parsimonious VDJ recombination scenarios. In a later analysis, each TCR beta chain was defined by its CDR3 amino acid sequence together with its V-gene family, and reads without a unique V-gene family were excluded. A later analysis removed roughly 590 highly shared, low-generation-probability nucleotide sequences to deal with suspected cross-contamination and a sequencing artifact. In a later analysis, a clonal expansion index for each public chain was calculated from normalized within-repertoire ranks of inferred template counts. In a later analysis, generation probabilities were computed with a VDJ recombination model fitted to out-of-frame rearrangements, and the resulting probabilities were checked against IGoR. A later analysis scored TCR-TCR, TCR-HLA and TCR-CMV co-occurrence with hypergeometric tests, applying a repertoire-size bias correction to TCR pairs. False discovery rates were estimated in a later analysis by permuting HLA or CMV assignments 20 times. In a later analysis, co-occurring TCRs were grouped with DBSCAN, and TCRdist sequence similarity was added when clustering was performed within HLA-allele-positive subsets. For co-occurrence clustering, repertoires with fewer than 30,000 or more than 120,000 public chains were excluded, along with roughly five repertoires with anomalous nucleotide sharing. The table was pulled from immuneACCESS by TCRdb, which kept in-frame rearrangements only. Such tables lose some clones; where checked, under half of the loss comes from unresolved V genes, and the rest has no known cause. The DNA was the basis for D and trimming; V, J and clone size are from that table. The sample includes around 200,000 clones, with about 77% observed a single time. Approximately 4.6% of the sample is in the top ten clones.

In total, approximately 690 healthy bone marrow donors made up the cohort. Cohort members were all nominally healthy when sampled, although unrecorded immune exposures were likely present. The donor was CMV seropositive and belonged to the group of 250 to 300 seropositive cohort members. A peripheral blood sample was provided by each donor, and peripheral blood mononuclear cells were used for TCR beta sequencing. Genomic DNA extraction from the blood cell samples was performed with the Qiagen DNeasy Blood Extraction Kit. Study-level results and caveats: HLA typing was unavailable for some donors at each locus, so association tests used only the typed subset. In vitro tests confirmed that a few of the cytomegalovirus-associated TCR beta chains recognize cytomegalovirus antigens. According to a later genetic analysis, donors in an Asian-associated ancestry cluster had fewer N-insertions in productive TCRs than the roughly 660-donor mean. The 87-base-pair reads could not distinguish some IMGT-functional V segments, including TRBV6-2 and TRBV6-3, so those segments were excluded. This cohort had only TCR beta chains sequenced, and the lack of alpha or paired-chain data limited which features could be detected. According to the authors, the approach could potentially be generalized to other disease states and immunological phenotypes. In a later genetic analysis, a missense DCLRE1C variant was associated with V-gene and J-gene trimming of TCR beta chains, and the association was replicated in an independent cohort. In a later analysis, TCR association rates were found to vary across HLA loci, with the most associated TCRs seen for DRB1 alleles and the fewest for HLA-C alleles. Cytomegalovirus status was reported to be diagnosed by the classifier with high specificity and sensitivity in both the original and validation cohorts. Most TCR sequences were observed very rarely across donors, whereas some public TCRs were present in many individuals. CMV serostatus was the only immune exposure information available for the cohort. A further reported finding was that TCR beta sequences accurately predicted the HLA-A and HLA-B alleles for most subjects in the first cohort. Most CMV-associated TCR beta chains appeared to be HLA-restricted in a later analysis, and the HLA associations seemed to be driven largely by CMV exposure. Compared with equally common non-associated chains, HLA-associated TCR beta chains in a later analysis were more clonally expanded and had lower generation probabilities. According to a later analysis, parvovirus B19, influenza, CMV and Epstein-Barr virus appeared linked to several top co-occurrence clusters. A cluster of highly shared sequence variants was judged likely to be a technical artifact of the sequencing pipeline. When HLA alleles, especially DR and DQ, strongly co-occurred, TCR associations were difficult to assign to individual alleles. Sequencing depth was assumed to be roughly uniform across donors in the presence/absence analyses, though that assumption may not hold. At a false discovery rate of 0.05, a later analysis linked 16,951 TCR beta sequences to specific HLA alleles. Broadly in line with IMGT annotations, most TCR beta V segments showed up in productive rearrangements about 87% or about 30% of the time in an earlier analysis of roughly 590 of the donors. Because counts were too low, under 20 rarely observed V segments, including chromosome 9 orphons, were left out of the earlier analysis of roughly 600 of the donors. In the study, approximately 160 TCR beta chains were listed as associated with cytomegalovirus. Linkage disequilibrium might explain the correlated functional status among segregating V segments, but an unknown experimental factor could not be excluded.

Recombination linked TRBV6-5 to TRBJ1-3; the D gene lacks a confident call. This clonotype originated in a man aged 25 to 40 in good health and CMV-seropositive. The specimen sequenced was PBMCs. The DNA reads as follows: TGTGCCAGCAGTTACGGTTCCTACTCTGGAAACACCATATATTTT. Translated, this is CASSYGSYSGNTIYF.